The 23 T cell receptor beta chains below come from one sample, sequenced in a study of blood T cell repertoires in COVID-19. Generated by immunoSEQ multiplex PCR, the TCRdb table keeps only in-frame clones and is missing some. Of under 70,000 clones in the sample, roughly 85% are singletons; the top ten hold roughly 40%. Sample: peripheral blood. All receptors derive from a woman aged 60-70 years with COVID-19, enrolled during active disease.

The chain couples TRBV11-1 to TRBJ2-5, with 7 bases identical to TRBD2. Trimming at V came to 4 bases and at J to 5 bases, leaving 7 bases not matched to a gene. This CDR3 region has 14 residues. Germline lookup yields CDR1 SGHAT and CDR2 FQDESV (reference sequence). This chain's CDR3 is CASSSQVGGETQYF. The CDR3, as DNA: TGTGCCAGCAGCTCGCAGGTGGGGGGGGAGACCCAGTACTTC.

The chain employs TRBV25-1 and TRBJ1-1, with D maybe TRBD1 (6 bases). Trimming left V 3 bases short and J 0 bases short, with 11 bases between. The length of the CDR3 is 15 residues. Germline CDR1 and CDR2: MGHDK and SYGVNS. CDR3 bases: TGTGCCAGCAGTGATCCGGACAGCATGAACACTGAAGCTTTCTTT. It translates to CASSDPDSMNTEAFF.

The chain couples TRBV4-3 to TRBJ2-7; 7 bases line up with TRBD2. The trim removed 2 bases at V and 3 bases at J, leaving 22 bases unmatched. Germline V gene lookup returns CDR1 LGHNA and CDR2 YSLEER. This CDR3 contains 20 residues. This chain's CDR3 is CASSQFVRTPREGGLYEQYF. CDR3 DNA sequence: TGCGCCAGCAGCCAATTTGTCCGGACTCCCAGGGAGGGTGGCCTCTACGAGCAGTACTTC.

The table lists this clone with a few counts. V gene TRBV15 combines with J gene TRBJ1-4; D possibly corresponds to TRBD1 (6 bases). The V gene's germline CDR1 is LNHNV and CDR2 YYDKDF (reference sequence). Deletions cut 5 bases from V and 8 bases from J, with 18 bases between. This CDR3 has 15 residues. CDR3 sequence reads: CATSGDAGAEEKLFF. The CDR3 bases are TGTGCCACCAGCGGGGACGCGGGGGCTGAGGAAAAACTGTTTTTT.

J is TRBJ1-5 and V is TRBV28; a possible D gene is TRBD1 (6 bases). The V end lost 3 bases, the J end lost 4 bases, and 13 bases lay between the germline ends. The CDR3 sequence is 15 residues long. Looked up from germline, CDR1 is MDHEN and CDR2 is SYDVKM. The CDR3 DNA is TGTGCCAGCAGTTTCCGGGGGGCCGAAAATCAGCCCCAGCATTTT. As protein: CASSFRGAENQPQHF. The complete variable domain, with remaining parts taken from reference TRBV28 and TRBJ1-5, reads DVKVTQSSRYLVKRTGEKVFLECVQDMDHENMFWYRQDPGLGLRLIYFSYDVKMKEKGDIPEGYSVSREKKERFSLILESASTNQTSMYLCASSFRGAENQPQHFGDGTRLSIL.

The V gene is TRBV20-1, the J gene TRBJ2-3; TRBD1 agrees at 7 bases. Germline CDR1 reads DFQATT; CDR2 reads SNEGSKA (reference sequence). CDR3 size: 10 residues. V was pared by 6 bases and J by 10 bases, with 4 bases of the junction left unmatched. This chain's CDR3 is CSAKGQPQYF. The CDR3 DNA follows: TGCAGTGCAAAGGGACAGCCGCAGTATTTT.

This chain joins TRBV10-3 and TRBJ2-7; 7 bases align to TRBD1. This CDR3 has 14 amino acids. Germline V gene sequence: CDR1 ENHRY, CDR2 SYGVKD. V lost 2 bases to trimming and J lost 5 bases; unmatched junction nucleotides: 6. The CDR3 DNA reads as TGTGCCATCAGTGAGGGGACAGCCATCCACGAGCAGTACTTC. Its protein is CAISEGTAIHEQYF.

V and J are TRBV3-1 (or the pseudogene TRBV3-2) and TRBJ1-5; 8 bases agree with TRBD1. CDR3 length: 14 amino acids. Trimming at V came to 4 bases and at J to 3 bases, leaving 2 bases not matched to a gene. Per the germline V gene, CDR1 is LGHDT and CDR2 is YNNKEL (reference sequence). CDR3 in DNA: TGTGCCAGCAGCCTGACAGGGGACAATCAGCCCCAGCATTTT. It yields the protein CASSLTGDNQPQHF.

V gene TRBV4-1 combines with J gene TRBJ2-2, with no clear D. This CDR3 comprises 12 residues. Germline V gene sequence: CDR1 MGHRA, CDR2 YSYEKL. Trimming pared 4 bases from V and 7 bases from J, leaving 7 bases between. CDR3 DNA sequence: TGCGCCAGCAGCCTCTTTAGCGGGGAGCTGTTTTTT. Its translation: CASSLFSGELFF.

This clone was detected a few times. V usage is TRBV10-1 and J usage is TRBJ2-7, with 11 bases lining up with TRBD2. The CDR3 has 18 residues. The V segment lost 8 bases and the J segment 2 bases; nucleotides outside the gene matches: 17. The germline gives CDR1 WNHNN, CDR2 SYGVQD (reference sequence). The chain's CDR3 is CASLTSAGTSGSTYEQYF. In DNA, the CDR3 is TGCGCCAGCTTAACCTCCGCCGGGACTAGCGGAAGTACCTACGAGCAGTACTTC.

J is TRBJ2-7 and V is TRBV4-2, with 14 bases that match TRBD2. This CDR3 is 18 amino acids long. The germline V gene has CDR1 LGHNA and CDR2 YNFKEQ. J lost 5 bases, V lost 2 bases, and 11 bases had no gene match. This chain's CDR3 is CASSQYGTSGRKEDEQYF. The DNA for the CDR3 is TGTGCCAGCAGCCAATATGGGACTAGCGGGAGAAAAGAGGACGAGCAGTACTTC.

The chain combines TRBV5-6 with TRBJ1-4, with 10 bases aligning to TRBD1. After removal of 4 bases from V and 8 bases from J, the junction contained 11 bases not matched to a gene. Germline CDR1 SGHDT, CDR2 YYEEEE. This CDR3 is 16 amino acids long. CDR3 region: CASSTLGTGDTEKLFF. CDR3 nucleotide sequence: TGTGCCAGCAGCACTCTCGGGACAGGGGATACAGAAAAACTGTTTTTT.

The rearrangement uses TRBV30 and TRBJ2-7; 10 bases fit TRBD1. V gave up 1 base and J gave up 0 bases; unmatched junction bases: 6. Germline loops: CDR1 GTSNPN, CDR2 SVGIG (reference sequence). The CDR3 contains 16 residues. CDR3 sequence reads: CAWSEIGTGDSYEQYF. CDR3 coding DNA: TGTGCCTGGAGTGAAATAGGGACAGGGGACTCCTACGAGCAGTACTTC.

The chain joins TRBV20-1 to TRBJ1-2; D not resolved. Trimming took 5 bases from V and 7 from J, leaving 11 bases between them. CDR3 length: 11 amino acids. Germline V gives CDR1 DFQATT, CDR2 SNEGSKA (reference sequence). The CDR3 DNA is TGCAGTGCTGCATTTGGAGGTGGCTACACCTTC. Translating it yields CSAAFGGGYTF.

The gene calls are TRBV27 and TRBJ1-1; D might be TRBD1 (6 bases). This CDR3 has 14 residues. The germline V and J ends were trimmed by 8 bases and 2 bases, with 15 bases remaining between them. The germline gives CDR1 MNHEY, CDR2 SMNVEV (reference sequence). CDR3 DNA: TGTGCCAGCCTCGGGGGGGCGGGTAACACTGAAGCTTTCTTT. Protein: CASLGGAGNTEAFF.

The chain employs TRBV7-9 and TRBJ2-1, with a tentative D call TRBD2 (6 bases). V lost 5 bases, J lost 10 bases, and 15 bases lay in between. This CDR3 has 13 amino acids. The germline CDR1 and CDR2 sequences are SEHNR and FQNEAQ (reference sequence). CDR3 nucleotide sequence: TGTGCCAGCAGCGCGGGACCCGTGAACGAGCAGTTCTTC. This gives the protein CASSAGPVNEQFF.

The genes are TRBV28 and TRBJ1-2; D remains unclear. Germline CDR1 and CDR2: MDHEN and SYDVKM. V was pared by 6 bases and J by 4 bases, with 9 bases between. The CDR3 totals 12 residues. The CDR3 loop is CASSREIYGYTF. CDR3 sequence (DNA): TGTGCCAGCAGCCGCGAAATCTATGGCTACACCTTC.

In this sample, this clone turned up once. V and J are TRBV9 and TRBJ1-2, with D tentatively TRBD1 (6 bases). V was shortened by 2 bases and J by 2 bases, with 13 bases between the two germline ends. Germline CDR1 is SGDLS and CDR2 is YYNGEE. The CDR3 sequence is 15 residues long. The DNA of the CDR3 is TGTGCCAGCAGCGTGGGTTCCGGGACAAACTATGGCTACACCTTC. Translation gives CASSVGSGTNYGYTF.

V and J are TRBV24-1 and TRBJ2-5, with D unclear. The CDR3 runs to 13 residues. Trimming shortened V by 5 bases and J by 2 bases, and 8 bases separated the two germline ends. Per germline, CDR1 KGHDR and CDR2 SFDVKD. The chain's CDR3 is CATSGSQQETQYF. CDR3 bases: TGTGCCACCAGTGGTTCCCAGCAAGAGACCCAGTACTTC.

The table lists this clone with a count of one. The chain is built from TRBV18 and TRBJ2-3, with 10 bases identical to TRBD2. The trim removed 0 bases at V and 1 base at J, leaving 1 base unmatched. This CDR3 comprises 16 residues. Germline CDR1 KGHSH, CDR2 LQKENI. CDR3 nucleotides: TGTGCCAGCTCACCACCAACTAGCGGGGGCACAGATACGCAGTATTTT. Translated, it gives CASSPPTSGGTDTQYF.

This chain links TRBV18 with TRBJ2-1; D call uncertain. Between the trimmed V and J ends, which lost 4 bases and 0 bases, there was a span of 10 bases. Germline V lookup: CDR1 KGHSH, CDR2 LQKENI. The CDR3 length is 15 residues. Here the CDR3 reads CASSLARASYNEQFF. The CDR3 region has the DNA TGTGCCAGCTCACTAGCTAGAGCCTCCTACAATGAGCAGTTCTTC.

The chain has TRBV19 and TRBJ2-1; perhaps TRBD1 as D (5 bases). The CDR3 is 15 residues long. CDR1 and CDR2 (germline): LNHDA, SQIVND (reference sequence). V dropped 4 bases and J dropped 0 bases, with 10 bases sitting between them. The chain's CDR3 is CASSKTDSSYNEQFF. The DNA of the CDR3 is TGTGCCAGTAGTAAGACAGATAGCTCCTACAATGAGCAGTTCTTC.

The chain uses TRBV29-1 and TRBJ2-1, with 10 positions matching TRBD1. V trimming: 6 bases; J trimming: 6 bases; junction bases outside the gene matches: 8. This CDR3 contains 14 residues. The germline V gene has CDR1 SQVTM and CDR2 ANQGSEA. The CDR3 DNA is TGCAGCGTATACCGGACAGGGGGGGGCAATGAGCAGTTCTTC. It codes for CSVYRTGGGNEQFF.